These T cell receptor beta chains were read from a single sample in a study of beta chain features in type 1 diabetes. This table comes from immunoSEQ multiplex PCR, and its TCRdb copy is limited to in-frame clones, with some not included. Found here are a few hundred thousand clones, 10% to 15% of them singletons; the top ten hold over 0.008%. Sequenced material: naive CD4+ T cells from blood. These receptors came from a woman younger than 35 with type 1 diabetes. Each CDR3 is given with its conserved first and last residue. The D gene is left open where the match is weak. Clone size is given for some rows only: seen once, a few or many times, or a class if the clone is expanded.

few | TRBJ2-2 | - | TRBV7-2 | TGTGCCAGCAGCCTCCTGGTCAGCACCGGGGAGCTGTTTTTT | CASSLLVSTGELFF
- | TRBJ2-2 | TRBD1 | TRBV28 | TGTGCCAGCCAAAGAGGGGGCAGGGGCGAGGAGCTGTTTTTT | CASQRGGRGEELFF
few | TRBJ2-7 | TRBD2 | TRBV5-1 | TGCGCCAGCACAGTGGGGGGGACCTCCTACGAGCAGTACTTC | CASTVGGTSYEQYF
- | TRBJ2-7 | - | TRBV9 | TGTGCCAGCAGCGTAGCCCCGACCTCACCGGGGTACGAGCAGTACTTC | CASSVAPTSPGYEQYF
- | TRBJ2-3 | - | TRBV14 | TGTGCCAGCAGCCCCGGGACTAGCACAGATACGCAGTATTTT | CASSPGTSTDTQYF
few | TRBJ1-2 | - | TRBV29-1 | TGCAGCGTTGTTCCGCCAGTTCACTACGGCTACACCTTC | CSVVPPVHYGYTF
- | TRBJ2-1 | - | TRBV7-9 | TGTGCCAGCAGCTTTCGGCAGGAAGACAATGAGCAGTTCTTC | CASSFRQEDNEQFF
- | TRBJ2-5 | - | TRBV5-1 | TGCGCCAGCAGTCATATTGACACGTTTCAAGAGACCCAGTACTTC | CASSHIDTFQETQYF
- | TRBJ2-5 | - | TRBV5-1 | TGCGCCAGCAGCTTCGGACAGGGAGGGGTTGAAGAGACCCAGTACTTC | CASSFGQGGVEETQYF
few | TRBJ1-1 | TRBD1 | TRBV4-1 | TGCGCCAGCAGCCATCCAGGACAGGGAAGGGACACTGAAGCTTTCTTT | CASSHPGQGRDTEAFF
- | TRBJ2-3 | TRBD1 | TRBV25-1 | TGTGCCAGCAGGGGCGGGACAGGGGCAGATACGCAGTATTTT | CASRGGTGADTQYF
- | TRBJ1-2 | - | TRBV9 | TGTGCCAGCACCAGTGGCTATGGCTACACCTTC | CASTSGYGYTF
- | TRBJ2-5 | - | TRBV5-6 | TGTGCCAGCAGCCCCCCGGCGGTCCAAGAGACCCAGTACTTC | CASSPPAVQETQYF
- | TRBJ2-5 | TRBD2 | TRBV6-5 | TGTGCCAGCAGTTATTTAGGCGGGGGCCAAGAGACCCAGTACTTC | CASSYLGGGQETQYF
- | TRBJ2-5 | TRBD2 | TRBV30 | TGTGCCTGGAGTGTCCGGCTAGCGGGAGTAGGGGGGCAAGAGACCCAGTACTTC | CAWSVRLAGVGGQETQYF
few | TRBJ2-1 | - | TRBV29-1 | TGCAGCGTCCCCGGTGATGTGGGCAGCAATGAGCAGTTCTTC | CSVPGDVGSNEQFF
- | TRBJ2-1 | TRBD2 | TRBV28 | TGTGCCAGCAGTCCCTGGACTAGCGGAGGCGATGAGCAGTTCTTC | CASSPWTSGGDEQFF
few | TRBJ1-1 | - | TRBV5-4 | TGTGCCAGCAGCTTGGGGCGGCGTAACACTGAAGCTTTCTTT | CASSLGRRNTEAFF
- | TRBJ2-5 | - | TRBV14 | TGTGCCAGCAGCCGTGTTTTCGTGGAGACCCAGTACTTC | CASSRVFVETQYF
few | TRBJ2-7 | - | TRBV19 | TGTGCCAGTATGAGGGGGGACAGCTCGGCCGAGCAGTACTTC | CASMRGDSSAEQYF
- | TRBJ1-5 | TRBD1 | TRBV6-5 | TGTGCCAGCAGTTACACAGGGGTTAATCAGCCCCAGCATTTT | CASSYTGVNQPQHF
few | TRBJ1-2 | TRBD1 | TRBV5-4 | TGTGCCAGCAGCTCGGAGACAGGGGGCGGTGGCTACACCTTC | CASSSETGGGGYTF
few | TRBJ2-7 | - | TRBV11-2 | TGTGCCAGCAGCTTACAAGGTTCTGCGGTTTTC | CASSLQGSAVF
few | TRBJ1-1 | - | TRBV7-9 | TGTGCCAGCAGCCGGAACAGTTACACTGAAGCTTTCTTT | CASSRNSYTEAFF
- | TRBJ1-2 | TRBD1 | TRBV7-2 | TGTGCCAGCAGCCGGACCGGGACAGGGTATGGCTACACCTTC | CASSRTGTGYGYTF
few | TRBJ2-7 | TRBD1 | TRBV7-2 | TGTGCCAGCAGCTTAGGACAGGGGACAACCTACGAGCAGTACTTC | CASSLGQGTTYEQYF
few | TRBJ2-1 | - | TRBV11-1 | TGTGCCAGCAGCTTAGAAGGGGCCGTGAGCAATGAGCAGTTCTTC | CASSLEGAVSNEQFF
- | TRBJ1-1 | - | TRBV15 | TGTGCCACCAGCAGAGATTTGAAGGGGCCTGAAGCTTTCTTT | CATSRDLKGPEAFF
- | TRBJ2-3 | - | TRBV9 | TGTGCCAGCAGCCTCGGTCCTAGCACAGATACGCAGTATTTT | CASSLGPSTDTQYF
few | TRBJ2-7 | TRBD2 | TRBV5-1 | TGCGCCAGCAGCTTGGGAATAGGGACTAGCGGGAGGCAGTACTTC | CASSLGIGTSGRQYF
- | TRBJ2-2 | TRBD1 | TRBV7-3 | TGTGCCAGCACCCTCCCCGGGACAGGGAGGACCGGGGAGCTGTTTTTT | CASTLPGTGRTGELFF
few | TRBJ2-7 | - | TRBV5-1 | TGCGCCAGCAGCTTGAGGGGAATTCAGTACTTC | CASSLRGIQYF
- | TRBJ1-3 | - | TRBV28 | TGTGCCAGCACCCGGTCTGGAAACACCATATATTTT | CASTRSGNTIYF
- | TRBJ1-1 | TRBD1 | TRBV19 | TGTGCCAGTAGTGCAGCGACAGGGACCATAAACACTGAAGCTTTCTTT | CASSAATGTINTEAFF
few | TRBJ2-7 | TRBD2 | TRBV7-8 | TGTGCCAGCAGCTTAGCGCTGGGGGGGACGAGCTCCTACGAGCAGTACTTC | CASSLALGGTSSYEQYF
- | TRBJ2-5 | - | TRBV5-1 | TGCGCCAGCGGACTCCAAGAGACCCAGTACTTC | CASGLQETQYF
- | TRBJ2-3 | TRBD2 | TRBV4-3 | TGCGCCAGCAGCCAAGATCCCTTAGCGGGAGGATTAGATACGCAGTATTTT | CASSQDPLAGGLDTQYF
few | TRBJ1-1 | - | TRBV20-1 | TGCAGTGCTAGCCGCGGTGAAGCTTTCTTT | CSASRGEAFF
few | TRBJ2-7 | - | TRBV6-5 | TGTGCCAGCAGTTACGTGGGCGGGGAGCAGTACTTC | CASSYVGGEQYF
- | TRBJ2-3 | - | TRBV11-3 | TGTGCCAGCCGGGATCGCGCAGATACGCAGTATTTT | CASRDRADTQYF
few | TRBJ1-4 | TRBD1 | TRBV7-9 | TGTGCCAGCAGCGCCCGCACAGGGACAGATGAAAAACTGTTTTTT | CASSARTGTDEKLFF
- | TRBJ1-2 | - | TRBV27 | TGTGCCAGCAGTTTCCATTCGACAGTTAACTATGGCTACACCTTC | CASSFHSTVNYGYTF
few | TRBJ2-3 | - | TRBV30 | TGTGCCTGGAGTTCGAGCGGAGATACGCAGTATTTT | CAWSSSGDTQYF
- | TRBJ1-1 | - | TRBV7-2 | TGTGCCAGCAGCCGGAGGATCCGACCCAACACTGAAGCTTTCTTT | CASSRRIRPNTEAFF
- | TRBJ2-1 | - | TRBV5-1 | TGCGCCAGCAGCTTACAGGGAGGGAGATACAATGAGCAGTTCTTC | CASSLQGGRYNEQFF
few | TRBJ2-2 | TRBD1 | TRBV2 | TGTGCCAGCGATTACGGGACAGGGCGTACCGGGGAGCTGTTTTTT | CASDYGTGRTGELFF
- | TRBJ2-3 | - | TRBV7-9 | TGTGCCAGCAGCCGGACAGAAGATACGCAGTATTTT | CASSRTEDTQYF
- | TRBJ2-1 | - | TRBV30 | TGTGCCTGGGGGGCCCTCGCATCCTACAATGAGCAGTTCTTC | CAWGALASYNEQFF
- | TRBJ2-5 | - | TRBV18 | TGTGCCAGCTCACGTACAGTCCCCGAGACCCAGTACTTC | CASSRTVPETQYF
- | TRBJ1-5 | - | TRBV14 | TGTGCCAGCAGTCGAGATAGCAATCAGCCCCAGCATTTT | CASSRDSNQPQHF
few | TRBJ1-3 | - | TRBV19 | TGTGCCGTCAGGGGCGGAAACACCATATATTTT | CAVRGGNTIYF
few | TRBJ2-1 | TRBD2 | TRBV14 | TGTGCCAGCAGCGGGGCTAGCGGATACAATGAGCAGTTCTTC | CASSGASGYNEQFF
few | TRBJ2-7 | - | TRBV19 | TGTGCCAGTTCGCACAGGGAATCGCGGGAGCAGTACTTC | CASSHRESREQYF
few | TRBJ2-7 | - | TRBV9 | TGTGCCAGCAGCGTAGATCGGGAGAGTTTTGGGGAGCAGTACTTC | CASSVDRESFGEQYF
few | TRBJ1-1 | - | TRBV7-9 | TGTGCCAGCAGCTTAAGAGATGGAGCTTTCTTT | CASSLRDGAFF
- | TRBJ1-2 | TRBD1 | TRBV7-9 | TGTGCCAGCAGCTCTCCGGGACAGGGAAACTATGGCTACACCTTC | CASSSPGQGNYGYTF
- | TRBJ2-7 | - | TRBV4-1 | TGCGCCAGCAGCCCGCAAGGGCCCCCAGGGCTCGAGCAGTACTTC | CASSPQGPPGLEQYF
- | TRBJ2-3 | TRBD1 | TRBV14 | TGTGCCAGCAGCCCACAAAAACAGGGGTCAGATACGCAGTATTTT | CASSPQKQGSDTQYF
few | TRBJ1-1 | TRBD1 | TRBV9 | TGTGCCAGCAGCGTAGACGGGGACAGGGTTGCAGCTTTCTTT | CASSVDGDRVAAFF